This T cell receptor beta chain was sequenced during a study of spatial heterogeneity in lung cancer. In this sample, this clonotype turned up many times. The antigen is unknown. Found in a library prepared for alpha chains, this beta chain is an off-target read, and its abundance has little meaning. TCRdb reprocessed the 5' RACE reads with MiXCR, giving one entry per CDR3 protein. This table has thousands of distinct CDR3 sequences, more than 13% appearing once. Time point reported: sample taken at primary tumor resection. The donor group consisted of over 60 patients who had untreated, early-stage non-small cell lung cancer. The study sequenced unsorted whole RNA from tumor, nontumor lung or frozen PBMC. The CDR3 contains 11 residues. Germline loops: CDR1 SGDLS, CDR2 YYNGEE. Trimming removed 7 bases at V and 3 bases at J, with 2 bases between. Study conclusions and caveats: Counts of ubiquitous and regional expanded TCRs tracked ubiquitous and regional nonsynonymous mutations, respectively. The number of expanded tumor alpha and beta chains correlated with mutation number.

This material consisted of lung tumor tissue, taken at surgery. The J gene is TRBJ2-6, the V gene TRBV9; no reliable D call. This TCR was recovered from a female donor with early-stage non-small cell lung cancer. The CDR3 sequence is CASFGANVLTF. CDR3 coding DNA: TGTGCCAGCTTTGGGGCCAACGTCCTGACTTTC.